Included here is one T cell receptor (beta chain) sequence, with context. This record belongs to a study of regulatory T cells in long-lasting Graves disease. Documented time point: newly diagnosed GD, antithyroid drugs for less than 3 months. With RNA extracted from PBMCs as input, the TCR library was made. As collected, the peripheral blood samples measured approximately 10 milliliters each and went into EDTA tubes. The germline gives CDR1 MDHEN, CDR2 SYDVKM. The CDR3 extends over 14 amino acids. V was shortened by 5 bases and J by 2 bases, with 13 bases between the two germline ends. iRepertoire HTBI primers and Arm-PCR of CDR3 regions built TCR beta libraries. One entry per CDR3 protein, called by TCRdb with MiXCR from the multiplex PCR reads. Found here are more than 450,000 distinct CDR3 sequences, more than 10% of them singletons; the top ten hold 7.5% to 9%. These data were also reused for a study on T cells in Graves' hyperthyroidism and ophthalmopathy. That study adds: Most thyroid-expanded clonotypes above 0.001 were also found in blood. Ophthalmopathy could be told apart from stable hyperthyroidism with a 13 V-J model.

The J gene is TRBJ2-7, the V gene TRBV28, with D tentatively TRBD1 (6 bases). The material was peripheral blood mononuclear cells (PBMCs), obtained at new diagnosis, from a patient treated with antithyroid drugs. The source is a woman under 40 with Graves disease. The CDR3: CASSATGLTYEQYF. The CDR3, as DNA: TGTGCCAGCAGTGCGACAGGACTCACCTACGAGCAGTACTTC.